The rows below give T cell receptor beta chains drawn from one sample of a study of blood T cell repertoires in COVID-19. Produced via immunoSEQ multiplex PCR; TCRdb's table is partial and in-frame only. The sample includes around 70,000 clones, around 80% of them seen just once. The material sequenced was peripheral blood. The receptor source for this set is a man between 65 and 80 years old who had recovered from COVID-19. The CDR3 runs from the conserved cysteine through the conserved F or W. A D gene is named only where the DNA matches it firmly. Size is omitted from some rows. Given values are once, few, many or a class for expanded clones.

TGTGCCAGCAGCCAAGTTGAAGGGAGATTGTCCGGCAATGAGCAGTTCTTC	CASSQVEGRLSGNEQFF	TRBJ2-1	NA	TRBV3-1/TRBV3-2	NA
TGTGCCAGCAGCCCTACATGGGGCCCTGGAAACACCATATATTTT	CASSPTWGPGNTIYF	TRBJ1-3	NA	TRBV5-6	NA
TGTGCCAGCAGCCAGCGGACAGGGTCGGCAAATACGCAGTATTTT	CASSQRTGSANTQYF	TRBJ2-3	NA	TRBV3-1/TRBV3-2	TRBD1
TGTGCCACCACTGAGACAGGCGCTGAAGCTTTCTTT	CATTETGAEAFF	TRBJ1-1	once	TRBV24-1	NA
TGTGCCAGCAGTCTCGGACAGGTCCGGAACACTGAAGCTTTCTTT	CASSLGQVRNTEAFF	TRBJ1-1	NA	TRBV27	TRBD1
TGTGCCAGCAGCTTACAGGAAACAGGGGTCACTGAAGCTTTCTTT	CASSLQETGVTEAFF	TRBJ1-1	few	TRBV7-3	TRBD1
TGCAGCGCCAGGGTCTCCTACAATGAGCAGTTCTTC	CSARVSYNEQFF	TRBJ2-1	NA	TRBV29-1	NA
TGCGCCAGCAGCCAAGAGGCGAGGTTCTTCCGGGGGGAGCAGTACTTC	CASSQEARFFRGEQYF	TRBJ2-7	NA	TRBV4-3	NA
TGTGCCATCAGTGAGTTCGGGACAGCGCACACCGGGGAGCTGTTTTTT	CAISEFGTAHTGELFF	TRBJ2-2	NA	TRBV10-3	TRBD1
TGTGCCAGCAGCGGGGATAGGACTAGCGGGGCCGCGAAGCAGTTCTTC	CASSGDRTSGAAKQFF	TRBJ2-1	NA	TRBV14	TRBD2
TGTGCCTGGGGGGGTCAGGGGGCGAATCAGCCCCAGCATTTT	CAWGGQGANQPQHF	TRBJ1-5	NA	TRBV30	TRBD1
TGTGCCAGCAGTACTCTCCGGCTAGCGGGAGGGATTAGCAATGAGCAGTTCTTC	CASSTLRLAGGISNEQFF	TRBJ2-1	many	TRBV6-2/TRBV6-3	TRBD2
TGTGCCAGCAGTCGATCAGGGGGAGGCAATCAGCCCCAGCATTTT	CASSRSGGGNQPQHF	TRBJ1-5	NA	TRBV28	TRBD1
TGTGCCAGCAATGCGGGGTTCTACAATGAGCAGTTCTTC	CASNAGFYNEQFF	TRBJ2-1	once	TRBV6-5	NA
TGCAGCGTTGAAAGTCGGGGGGGCGACAATACGCAGTATTTT	CSVESRGGDNTQYF	TRBJ2-3	few	TRBV29-1	TRBD2
TGTGCCAGCAGCCAAGGCCTCGGGGGTTGGAACACTGAAGCTTTCTTT	CASSQGLGGWNTEAFF	TRBJ1-1	NA	TRBV14	NA
TGCGCCAGCAGCCACAACCCCCGGGACAGGGGTAAATCGAATGAGCAGTTCTTC	CASSHNPRDRGKSNEQFF	TRBJ2-1	NA	TRBV5-1	TRBD1
TGTGCCAGCAGCCAAGGACAGGGGAGGACGAGGCCCCAGCATTTT	CASSQGQGRTRPQHF	TRBJ1-5	NA	TRBV3-1/TRBV3-2	TRBD1
TGTGCCAGCAGTGACTCGCTCGGGAGGGGCTTTTCACCCCTCCACTTT	CASSDSLGRGFSPLHF	TRBJ1-6	NA	TRBV6-4	NA
TGTGCCACCAGTGCCCCCCCGGGAATTAGCACAGATACGCAGTATTTT	CATSAPPGISTDTQYF	TRBJ2-3	NA	TRBV24-1	NA
TGTGCCAGCCGGGACAGGGGGCAAGAGACCCAGTACTTC	CASRDRGQETQYF	TRBJ2-5	NA	TRBV19	TRBD1
TGTGCCAGCAGCGCAACCCAGGGAAGGTCGAACACCGGGGAGCTGTTTTTT	CASSATQGRSNTGELFF	TRBJ2-2	NA	TRBV9	NA
TGTGCCACCGAGGGGACTAGCGGGGGGGTTGAGACCCAGTACTTC	CATEGTSGGVETQYF	TRBJ2-5	NA	TRBV24-1	TRBD2
TGTGCCAGCAGTTTAGGGCGGTTTTCTGAGCAGTTCTTC	CASSLGRFSEQFF	TRBJ2-1	NA	TRBV12-3/TRBV12-4	NA
TGTGCCAGCAGGGCCTCCTCGAACACCGGGGAGCTGTTTTTT	CASRASSNTGELFF	TRBJ2-2	NA	TRBV2	NA
TGTGCCAGCAGCCTACTTCAGGGTGTGAACACTGAAGCTTTCTTT	CASSLLQGVNTEAFF	TRBJ1-1	NA	TRBV7-2	NA
TGTGCCAGCAGTATAGGGAGGAATGAGCAGTTCTTC	CASSIGRNEQFF	TRBJ2-1	NA	TRBV12-3/TRBV12-4	NA
TGTGCCAGCAGTTCCACAGGGGGCGGCCCGCCCCAGCATTTT	CASSSTGGGPPQHF	TRBJ1-5	NA	TRBV6-2/TRBV6-3	TRBD1
TGTGCCAGCAAAGGATCCAGGGAGACCCAGTACTTC	CASKGSRETQYF	TRBJ2-5	once	TRBV7-2	NA
TGTGCCAGCAGTGGCTCGGGGTTGGGTGAAAAACTGTTTTTT	CASSGSGLGEKLFF	TRBJ1-4	NA	TRBV2	NA
TGTGCCTGCCGAAAGGGGAGGTCCTACAATGAGCAGTTCTTC	CACRKGRSYNEQFF	TRBJ2-1	NA	TRBV30	NA
TGTGCCAGCAGTATGAGGGCGCAAGGAGAATCGGGGAACAATCAGCCCCAGCATTTT	CASSMRAQGESGNNQPQHF	TRBJ1-5	NA	TRBV7-2	NA
TGTGCCAGCAGCTCTAGCGGGGGGGCCCACAATGAGCAGTTCTTC	CASSSSGGAHNEQFF	TRBJ2-1	once	TRBV7-3	TRBD2
TGCGCCAGCAGCCAAGTTGCAGGGGGTAGCGGGAGGGCAGATACGCAGTATTTT	CASSQVAGGSGRADTQYF	TRBJ2-3	NA	TRBV4-1	TRBD2
TGTGCCACCAGCAGAGACAGGGGCTATGAAAAACTGTTTTTT	CATSRDRGYEKLFF	TRBJ1-4	NA	TRBV15	NA
TGTGCCAGCTCCACGAGGGACAGGACCCTAGGGACCTCCTACGAGCAGTACTTC	CASSTRDRTLGTSYEQYF	TRBJ2-7	NA	TRBV18	TRBD1
TGTGCCAGCAGCTTAGGGACTAGCGGGGGGCAAGAGACCCAGTACTTC	CASSLGTSGGQETQYF	TRBJ2-5	NA	TRBV11-3	TRBD2
TGTGCCAGCAGCCCCCAGCGAGGTGAGCAGTTCTTC	CASSPQRGEQFF	TRBJ2-1	once	TRBV3-1/TRBV3-2	NA
TGTGCCAGCAGTGACAGGAGATTCTCTGGAAACACCATATATTTT	CASSDRRFSGNTIYF	TRBJ1-3	NA	TRBV7-8	NA
TGTGCCAGCAGGGGAGGCAATCAGCCCCAGCATTTT	CASRGGNQPQHF	TRBJ1-5	NA	TRBV28	NA
TGTGCCAGCAGCGTAGCTGGAGGGACTAACACTGAAGCTTTCTTT	CASSVAGGTNTEAFF	TRBJ1-1	once	TRBV9	NA
TGTGCCATCAGAGATAGAACCACAGTCGACACTGAAGCTTTCTTT	CAIRDRTTVDTEAFF	TRBJ1-1	NA	TRBV10-3	NA
TGTGCCAGCAGTCGGACACAAGAACCCTACTACGAGCAGTACTTC	CASSRTQEPYYEQYF	TRBJ2-7	NA	TRBV6-5	NA
TGTGCCAGCAGCTTAGTTCGCGGCGGGGGGGGCTACGAGCAGTACTTC	CASSLVRGGGGYEQYF	TRBJ2-7	NA	TRBV7-2	TRBD2
TGTGCCAGCAGAGTTGCAGGGGTAGGCGATGGCTACACCTTC	CASRVAGVGDGYTF	TRBJ1-2	few	TRBV28	NA
TGTGCCAGCAGCTTAGTATTGCGGGGGGAGACCCAGTACTTC	CASSLVLRGETQYF	TRBJ2-5	NA	TRBV7-2	TRBD2
TGTGCCAGCAGTGATTGGACAGGGAGGGTTACTGAAGCTTTCTTT	CASSDWTGRVTEAFF	TRBJ1-1	once	TRBV6-1	TRBD1
TGTGCCAGCAGAGGAGACAGCATGAATCAGCCCCAGCATTTT	CASRGDSMNQPQHF	TRBJ1-5	NA	TRBV2	NA
TGTGCCAGCTCACTTGATAGGACAGCCTACGAGCAGTACTTC	CASSLDRTAYEQYF	TRBJ2-7	NA	TRBV18	NA
TGTGCCAGCAGCCCACGACCTGGACTAGCGGGAGGGGAGCTGTTTTTT	CASSPRPGLAGGELFF	TRBJ2-2	few	TRBV7-8	TRBD2
TGTGCCAGCAGCTTACGGGGGGGGCGAGGAGAGACCCAGTACTTC	CASSLRGGRGETQYF	TRBJ2-5	NA	TRBV7-2	TRBD2
TGTGCCAGCAGCGAAAATAACGGGATTCAAGAGACCCAGTACTTC	CASSENNGIQETQYF	TRBJ2-5	NA	TRBV7-2	NA
TGTGCCAGCAGCCGACAGGGTGATGCTGGAAACACCATATATTTT	CASSRQGDAGNTIYF	TRBJ1-3	NA	TRBV9	TRBD1